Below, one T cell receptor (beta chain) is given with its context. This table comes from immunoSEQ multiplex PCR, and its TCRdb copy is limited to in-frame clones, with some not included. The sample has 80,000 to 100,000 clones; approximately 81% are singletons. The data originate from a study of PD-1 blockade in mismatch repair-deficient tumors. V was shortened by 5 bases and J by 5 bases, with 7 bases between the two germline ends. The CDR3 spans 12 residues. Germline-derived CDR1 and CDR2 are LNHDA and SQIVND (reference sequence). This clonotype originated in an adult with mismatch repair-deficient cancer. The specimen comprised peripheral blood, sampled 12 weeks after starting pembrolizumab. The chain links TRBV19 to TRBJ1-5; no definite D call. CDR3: CASSYRDQPQHF. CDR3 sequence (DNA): TGTGCCAGTAGTTATAGGGATCAGCCCCAGCATTTT.